The 20 T cell receptor beta chains given below trace back to one sample, sequenced in a study of cytomegalovirus exposure and HLA in healthy donors. The study ran its PCR with 60 Vbeta and 13 Jbeta primers. The protocol was immunoSEQ multiplex PCR, while the TCRdb copy is restricted to in-frame clones and leaves out a portion. Of about 120,000 clones in the sample, about 86% were seen once. Sequenced sample: PBMCs. The source is a woman aged 40 to 55 in good health and CMV-seronegative.

The rearrangement joins TRBV5-1 to TRBJ2-7; no clear D gene. The CDR3 is made up of 15 amino acids. The V end was cut by 4 bases, the J end by 1 base, with 15 bases between. Per the germline V gene, CDR1 is SGHRS and CDR2 is YFSETQ. The CDR3 DNA sequence: TGCGCCAGCAGCCCGAGCCCAACCCCGTCCTACGAGCAGTACTTC. Translated: CASSPSPTPSYEQYF.

The chain joins TRBV2 to TRBJ2-7; possibly TRBD2 for D (6 bases). Germline V lookup: CDR1 SNHLY, CDR2 FYNNEI. The CDR3 extends over 14 amino acids. Trimming stripped 6 bases from V and 5 bases from J, with 17 bases between. Written as DNA, the CDR3 is TGTGCCAGCAGCTACGGGGGAACCCCGAACGAGCAGTACTTC. As protein: CASSYGGTPNEQYF.

The genes are TRBV9 and TRBJ1-5, with TRBD1 as a possible D gene (5 bases). Trimming cost V 2 bases and J 4 bases, with 10 bases left between them. Germline V gene lookup returns CDR1 SGDLS and CDR2 YYNGEE. This CDR3 region has 14 residues. This CDR3 reads CASSVGTGNQPQHF. CDR3 bases: TGTGCCAGCAGCGTTGGAACAGGTAATCAGCCCCAGCATTTT.

The chain links TRBV7-3 to TRBJ2-1; 8 positions agree with TRBD2. This CDR3 has 13 residues. Germline trimming cut 8 bases from V and 4 bases from J; bases unmatched to any gene: 4. The germline gives CDR1 SGHTA, CDR2 FQGTGA. CDR3 loop: CASAGGKYNEQFF. DNA for the CDR3: TGTGCCAGCGCGGGGGGAAAGTACAATGAGCAGTTCTTC.

The J gene is TRBJ2-5, the V gene TRBV6-5; perhaps TRBD2 as D (7 bases). In germline, CDR1 is MNHEY, CDR2 SVGAGI. The CDR3 totals 15 residues. The V end was cut by 6 bases, the J end by 2 bases, with 16 bases between. For the CDR3, the DNA is TGTGCCAGCAGGACTTCGGGGGGCTGGCAAGAGACCCAGTACTTC. This codes for CASRTSGGWQETQYF.

The chain uses TRBV5-1 and TRBJ2-1; D remains unclear. Germline V gene lookup returns CDR1 SGHRS and CDR2 YFSETQ. This CDR3 is built from 14 residues. The V gene lost 1 base and the J gene lost 3 bases, with 8 bases spanning the gap. The CDR3 DNA is TGCGCCAGCAGCTTGTTAACCAGCTACAATGAGCAGTTCTTC. Its protein is CASSLLTSYNEQFF.

Only a few counts were recorded for this clone. The chain links TRBV6-1 to TRBJ2-7; D is perhaps TRBD1 (6 bases). Germline CDR1 MNHNS, CDR2 SASEGT. The CDR3 spans 13 residues. Trimming shortened V by 10 bases and J by 6 bases, and 19 bases separated the two germline ends. This CDR3 is CATSRQALLEQYF. In nucleotides, the CDR3 is TGTGCCACGTCCAGACAGGCCCTTCTCGAGCAGTACTTC.

V is TRBV7-3 and J is TRBJ2-2; 9 nucleotides line up with TRBD1. The CDR3 is 14 amino acids. V shed 5 bases and J 5 bases; nucleotides not matched to a gene: 3. Germline CDR1 and CDR2: SGHTA and FQGTGA. For the CDR3, the DNA is TGTGCCAGCAGCCCACAGGGGGCGACCGGGGAGCTGTTTTTT. It yields the protein CASSPQGATGELFF.

This clone was recorded a few times. The rearrangement uses TRBV4-1 and TRBJ1-2, with D perhaps matching TRBD1 (5 bases). Looked up from germline, CDR1 is MGHRA and CDR2 is YSYEKL. V dropped 4 bases and J dropped 8 bases, with 17 bases sitting between them. The CDR3 extends over 14 amino acids. The CDR3 nucleotides are TGCGCCAGCAGCCTCGGGGGGTATCTATCCGGCTACACCTTC. Translating it yields CASSLGGYLSGYTF.

As DNA, the CDR3 is TGTGCCAGTAGTATAGTTAGTGGACACCACACTGAAGCTTTCTTT. Translation gives CASSIVSGHHTEAFF. V is TRBV19 and J is TRBJ1-1; weak D call: TRBD1 (5 bases). V lost 1 base and J lost 3, with 12 bases in between. The germline gives CDR1 LNHDA, CDR2 SQIVND (reference sequence). CDR3 length equals 15 residues.

The V call is TRBV6-5, the J call TRBJ1-6; 8 bases fit TRBD1. V shed 6 bases and J 5 bases; nucleotides not matched to a gene: 6. Germline V gene data show CDR1 as MNHEY and CDR2 as SVGAGI. This CDR3 spans 15 amino acids. The CDR3 loop reads CASSPGTGHNSPLHF. The CDR3 DNA reads TGTGCCAGCAGCCCCGGGACAGGTCATAATTCACCCCTCCACTTT.

This chain links TRBV5-1 with TRBJ1-2; 7 bases are a match to TRBD1. The germline gives CDR1 SGHRS, CDR2 YFSETQ. The CDR3 length is 13 residues. V lost 4 bases and J lost 5; bases outside the gene matches: 5. The CDR3 DNA follows: TGCGCCAGCAGCCCGGGACAGCTATATGGCTACACCTTC. The encoded protein is CASSPGQLYGYTF.

The chain employs TRBV11-2 and TRBJ1-2, with a weak D call TRBD1 (6 bases). Trimming cost V 5 bases and J 8 bases, with 18 bases left between them. Germline V gene lookup returns CDR1 SGHAT and CDR2 FQNNGV. This CDR3 contains 14 residues. CDR3 DNA: TGTGCCAGCAGCCCCTCCCCCGCAGGGGCCGGCTACACCTTC. As protein: CASSPSPAGAGYTF.

As to this clone: The sample contains more than one DNA sequence encoding this CDR3. This sequence joins TRBV13 and TRBJ2-5, with 11 bases that match TRBD2. Trimming at V came to 4 bases and at J to 2 bases, leaving 6 bases not matched to a gene. The CDR3 has 16 amino acids. Germline V gene data show CDR1 as PRHDT and CDR2 as FYEKMQ (reference sequence). In DNA form, the CDR3 reads TGTGCCAGCAGCTCACCTAGCGGGGGGCTACAAGAGACCCAGTACTTC. Protein: CASSSPSGGLQETQYF.

The chain uses TRBV5-1 and TRBJ1-5, with D possibly TRBD1 on 6 matching bases. The CDR3 is 15 amino acids. V was pared by 2 bases and J by 4 bases, with 13 bases between. The germline V gene encodes CDR1 SGHRS and CDR2 YFSETQ. The CDR3 spells CASSFLPGVNQPQHF. The CDR3 DNA follows: TGCGCCAGCAGCTTTCTGCCAGGGGTTAATCAGCCCCAGCATTTT.

V gene TRBV5-1 combines with J gene TRBJ2-1; TRBD2 aligns across 11 bases. There are 15 residues in the CDR3. Germline loops: CDR1 SGHRS, CDR2 YFSETQ. The ends lost 2 bases at V and 7 bases at J; junction bases unmatched: 5. CDR3: CASSLATSGRNEQFF. The CDR3 bases are TGCGCCAGCAGCTTAGCTACTAGCGGGAGAAATGAGCAGTTCTTC.

This clone is medium-sized by share. This sample includes further DNA sequences coding for the same CDR3. The J gene is TRBJ1-5, the V gene TRBV6-1; no definite D call. V was trimmed by 2 bases and J by 6 bases, leaving 5 bases between them. The CDR3 is 12 residues long. CDR1 and CDR2 from the germline V gene are MNHNS and SASEGT. CDR3 in DNA: TGTGCCAGCAGTGAACTCGGTCAGCCCCAGCATTTT. It encodes CASSELGQPQHF.

This chain uses TRBV2 with TRBJ1-2, with D perhaps matching TRBD1 (5 bases). CDR1 is SNHLY and CDR2 is FYNNEI in the germline V gene. This CDR3 is 15 amino acids long. V was trimmed by 10 bases and J by 7 bases, leaving 25 bases between them. CDR3 DNA sequence: TGTGCCAATCGCCGAGGGGTAGGGAGGAGCATTGGCTACACCTTC. Translation: CANRRGVGRSIGYTF.

The chain couples TRBV15 to TRBJ1-3; D call uncertain. The CDR3 totals 16 residues. Per germline, CDR1 LNHNV and CDR2 YYDKDF (reference sequence). Trimming removed 0 bases at V and 0 bases at J, with 9 bases between. CDR3 nucleotides: TGTGCCACCAGCAGAGAGAACAGCTTCTCTGGAAACACCATATATTTT. Amino acids: CATSRENSFSGNTIYF.

On this clone: The junction differs from germline at one of its ends, possibly a read error. The chain combines TRBV7-9 with TRBJ2-3; maybe TRBD1 (5 bases). CDR1 is SEHNR, CDR2 FQNEAQ, per germline (reference sequence). The CDR3 loop spans 18 amino acids. CDR3 coding DNA: TGTTCCAGCAGCTTAGGTATGGATGGAGACAGAAACACAGATACGCAGTATTTT. This translates into CSSSLGMDGDRNTDTQYF.